These 22 T cell receptor beta chains were sequenced from one sample in a study of blood T cell repertoires in COVID-19. Profiling relied on immunoSEQ multiplex PCR, and the TCRdb table lists in-frame clones only, not all of them. The table records around 250,000 clones, about 90% of them present only once. The sequencing sample was made of PBMCs or T cells enriched from blood (not recorded which). These receptors all come from a human donor in a cohort exposed to, infected with or recovered from COVID-19 (not recorded which). The donor label of this sample is uncertain.

This clone was counted between two and nine times. V usage is TRBV25-1 and J usage is TRBJ2-4; perhaps TRBD1 as D (6 bases). Deletions cut 3 bases from V and 0 bases from J, with 15 bases between. CDR3 length: 17 residues. CDR1 is MGHDK, CDR2 SYGVNS, per germline. The chain's CDR3 is CASSDSTGLIAKNIQYF. CDR3 sequence (DNA): TGTGCCAGCAGTGATAGCACAGGGCTTATAGCCAAAAACATTCAGTACTTC.

The gene calls are TRBV5-6 and TRBJ2-4; 10 nucleotides agree with TRBD1. Germline V CDR1 and CDR2: SGHDT, YYEEEE. Trimming cost V 2 bases and J 7 bases; bases outside gene matches: 3. The CDR3 contains 14 residues. CDR3 residues: CASSFGTGVNIQYF. In nucleotides, the CDR3 is TGTGCCAGCAGCTTCGGGACAGGGGTCAACATTCAGTACTTC.

This clone was picked up one time. The rearrangement uses TRBV29-1 and TRBJ2-6; D gene uncertain. Between the trimmed V and J ends, which lost 7 bases and 1 base, there was a span of 8 bases. CDR1 SQVTM and CDR2 ANQGSEA come from the germline V gene. The CDR3 sequence is 13 residues long. CDR3 region: CSAQTSGANVLTF. The CDR3 nucleotides read TGCAGCGCCCAGACATCTGGGGCCAACGTCCTGACTTTC. The full variable domain, its missing parts supplied by reference TRBV29-1 and TRBJ2-6, is SAVISQKPSRDICQRGTSLTIQCQVDSQVTMMFWYRQQPGQSLTLIATANQGSEATYESGFVIDKFPISRPNLTFSTLTVSNMSPEDSSIYLCSAQTSGANVLTFGAGSRLTVL.

This chain connects TRBV30 to TRBJ1-2, with D hard to call. Germline values: CDR1 GTSNPN, CDR2 SVGIG (reference sequence). V was shortened by 5 bases and J by 3 bases, with 13 bases between the two germline ends. The CDR3 is 13 residues long. CDR3 region: CAWDWSGDYGYTF. The DNA for the CDR3 is TGTGCCTGGGACTGGAGCGGGGACTATGGCTACACCTTC. Together with reference TRBV30 and TRBJ1-2, the CDR3 gives the full variable domain: SQTIHQWPATLVQPVGSPLSLECTVEGTSNPNLYWYRQAAGRGLQLLFYSVGIGQISSEVPQNLSASRPQDRQFILSSKKLLLSDSGFYLCAWDWSGDYGYTFGSGTRLTVV.

V usage is TRBV6-5 and J usage is TRBJ2-5; 7 bases are shared with TRBD2. CDR1 is MNHEY and CDR2 is SVGAGI in the germline V gene. With V trimmed by 7 bases and J by 0 bases, 5 bases remained unmatched. This CDR3 spans 14 amino acids. CDR3 sequence reads: CASTASGYQETQYF. CDR3 nucleotides: TGTGCCAGCACGGCTAGCGGCTACCAAGAGACCCAGTACTTC.

The chain employs TRBV3-1 (or the pseudogene TRBV3-2) and TRBJ2-7; maybe TRBD2 (5 bases). Germline-derived CDR1 and CDR2 are LGHDT and YNNKEL (reference sequence). Trimming took off 1 base at V and 7 bases at J, with 11 bases between the two ends. The CDR3 is 13 amino acids. CDR3 nucleotides: TGTGCCAGCAGCCAAGGAGGAGGTTCGGAGCAGTACTTC. It encodes CASSQGGGSEQYF.

CDR3 nucleotides: TGTGCCATCAGGGGCCTCCAGGGTAGTCAGCCCCAGCATTTT. Encoded protein: CAIRGLQGSQPQHF. The V gene is TRBV10-3, the J gene TRBJ1-5, with D perhaps matching TRBD1 (5 bases). The length of the CDR3 is 14 residues. V lost 6 bases, J lost 6 bases, and 15 bases lay in between. The V gene's germline CDR1 is ENHRY and CDR2 SYGVKD.

This sequence joins TRBV29-1 and TRBJ2-3; 8 nucleotides line up with TRBD1. With V trimmed by 5 bases and J by 1 base, 8 bases remained unmatched. This CDR3 spans 15 amino acids. In germline, CDR1 is SQVTM, CDR2 ANQGSEA. The CDR3 is CSVTTGEYGTDTQYF. The CDR3 region has the DNA TGCAGCGTTACGACAGGGGAGTATGGCACAGATACGCAGTATTTT.

V usage is TRBV15 and J usage is TRBJ1-1; D is possibly TRBD1 (5 bases). The CDR3 is made up of 12 amino acids. With 2 bases removed from V and 7 bases from J, the gap between germline ends came to 8 bases. Per the germline V gene, CDR1 is LNHNV and CDR2 is YYDKDF (reference sequence). CDR3 amino acids: CATSRQGREAFF. In nucleotides, the CDR3 is TGTGCCACCAGCAGACAGGGCCGTGAAGCTTTCTTT.

The chain joins TRBV9 to TRBJ2-5; D may be TRBD2 (7 bases). The CDR3 is 14 residues long. Trimming removed 4 bases from V and 6 bases from J, with 16 bases in between. CDR1 and CDR2 from the germline V gene are SGDLS and YYNGEE. The CDR3, as DNA: TGTGCCAGCAGCCCCGTAGGGGGGGCTCAGACCCAGTACTTC. As protein: CASSPVGGAQTQYF.

This chain joins TRBV12-5 and TRBJ2-7; 9 nucleotides match TRBD1. The CDR3 extends over 15 amino acids. With V trimmed by 7 bases and J by 4 bases, 11 bases remained unmatched. CDR1 is LGHNT, CDR2 FRNRAP, per germline. CDR3 sequence: CASASKGQGFYEQYF. The CDR3 nucleotides read TGTGCTAGTGCCTCTAAAGGACAGGGGTTTTACGAGCAGTACTTC.

The chain links TRBV5-3 to TRBJ1-1, with D possibly being TRBD1 (6 bases). TRBV5-3 is an ORF for which the function is uncertain. The ends were cut back, 1 base at V and 2 bases at J, with 15 bases in the middle. This CDR3 is 16 amino acids long. CDR3 protein: CARSLTGTSPNTEAFF. In nucleotides, the CDR3 is TGTGCCAGAAGCTTGACAGGGACCTCGCCCAACACTGAAGCTTTCTTT.

The rearrangement links TRBV4-2 to TRBJ1-5; 10 bases agree with TRBD1. This CDR3 is 16 amino acids long. V was clipped by 1 base and J by 7 bases; unmatched bases: 7. Germline V gives CDR1 LGHNA, CDR2 YNFKEQ. CDR3 loop: CASSQVGTGVSQPQHF. CDR3 nucleotide sequence: TGTGCCAGCAGCCAAGTTGGGACAGGGGTTTCGCAGCCCCAGCATTTT.

This sequence joins TRBV9 and TRBJ2-7; 9 nucleotides align to TRBD2. J lost 4 bases, V lost 0 bases, and 5 bases had no gene match. Germline V gene sequence: CDR1 SGDLS, CDR2 YYNGEE. The CDR3 contains 15 residues. This CDR3 reads CASSVGASGDYEQYF. The DNA for the CDR3 is TGTGCCAGCAGCGTAGGGGCTAGCGGGGATTACGAGCAGTACTTC.

The chain has TRBV6-4 and TRBJ2-7; D is perhaps TRBD2 (6 bases). The CDR3 spans 13 residues. Trimming pared 0 bases from V and 7 bases from J, leaving 10 bases between. The germline V gene has CDR1 MRHNA and CDR2 SNTAGT. This CDR3 is CASSDSISGEQYF. The CDR3 DNA sequence: TGTGCCAGCAGTGACTCGATTAGCGGAGAGCAGTACTTC.

The J gene is TRBJ2-3, the V gene TRBV5-4; 16 positions agree with TRBD2. Unmatched junction bases numbered 5, after V lost 5 bases and J lost 5 bases. Germline values: CDR1 SGHNT, CDR2 YYREEE (reference sequence). There are 16 residues in the CDR3. Here the CDR3 DNA reads TGTGCCAGCAGACAGGGACTAGCGGGGGGGCGAGATACGCAGTATTTT. Its translation: CASRQGLAGGRDTQYF. The full variable domain, with the rest looked up from reference TRBV5-4 and TRBJ2-3, is ETGVTQSPTHLIKTRGQQVTLRCSSQSGHNTVSWYQQALGQGPQFIFQYYREEENGRGNFPPRFSGLQFPNYSSELNVNALELDDSALYLCASRQGLAGGRDTQYFGPGTRLTVL.

The chain carries TRBV19 and TRBJ1-1; weak D call: TRBD1 (5 bases). This CDR3 region has 14 residues. Germline CDR1 reads LNHDA; CDR2 reads SQIVND (reference sequence). The ends were cut back, 1 base at V and 3 bases at J, with 9 bases in the middle. CDR3 region: CASSIGAGYTEAFF. The CDR3 nucleotides are TGTGCCAGTAGTATAGGCGCAGGGTACACTGAAGCTTTCTTT. The complete variable domain, with remaining parts taken from reference TRBV19 and TRBJ1-1, reads DGGITQSPKYLFRKEGQNVTLSCEQNLNHDAMYWYRQDPGQGLRLIYYSQIVNDFQKGDIAEGYSVSREKKESFPLTVTSAQKNPTAFYLCASSIGAGYTEAFFGQGTRLTVV.

For this clone: Within the sample, other DNA sequences also encode this same CDR3. The CDR3 sequence: CASGTGNQPQHF. In DNA, the CDR3 is TGTGCCAGTGGCACAGGGAATCAGCCCCAGCATTTT. The V call is TRBV19, the J call TRBJ1-5; a weak D match, TRBD1 (6 bases). V lost 8 bases and J lost 4, with 9 bases in between. Germline V CDR1 and CDR2: LNHDA, SQIVND (reference sequence). The length of the CDR3 is 12 residues.

The chain is built from TRBV15 and TRBJ2-7; 8 bases fit TRBD1. The CDR3 consists of 14 residues. J was trimmed by 1 base and V by 2 bases; bases with no gene match: 1. Germline V gene lookup returns CDR1 LNHNV and CDR2 YYDKDF (reference sequence). The CDR3 loop reads CATSRQGASYEQYF. CDR3 nucleotides: TGTGCCACCAGCAGACAGGGGGCATCCTACGAGCAGTACTTC.

The chain uses TRBV5-8 and TRBJ1-1, with D unresolved. The germline V gene has CDR1 SGHTS and CDR2 YDEGEE. Trimming left V 6 bases short and J 1 base short, with 19 bases between. The CDR3 has 16 amino acids. CDR3 coding DNA: TGTGCCAGCACCATACGAACGCGGCAGAAGAACACTGAAGCTTTCTTT. It is translated as CASTIRTRQKNTEAFF.

The V gene is TRBV30, the J gene TRBJ1-2; no definite D call. The CDR3 loop spans 16 amino acids. Trimming cost V 3 bases and J 8 bases, with 25 bases left between them. Germline CDR1 reads GTSNPN; CDR2 reads SVGIG (reference sequence). The CDR3 region has the DNA TGTGCCTGGAGAAAAATAACGATCCGATGGGTACAGGGCTACACCTTC. This sequence encodes CAWRKITIRWVQGYTF.

This clone was recorded only once. The rearrangement joins TRBV6-5 to TRBJ1-2; no firm D call. Germline lookup yields CDR1 MNHEY and CDR2 SVGAGI. The CDR3 loop spans 14 amino acids. Deletions cut 5 bases from V and 6 bases from J, with 16 bases between. CDR3 region: CASSPTRAGDGYTF. The CDR3 nucleotides are TGTGCCAGCAGTCCAACGCGGGCGGGAGATGGCTACACCTTC.